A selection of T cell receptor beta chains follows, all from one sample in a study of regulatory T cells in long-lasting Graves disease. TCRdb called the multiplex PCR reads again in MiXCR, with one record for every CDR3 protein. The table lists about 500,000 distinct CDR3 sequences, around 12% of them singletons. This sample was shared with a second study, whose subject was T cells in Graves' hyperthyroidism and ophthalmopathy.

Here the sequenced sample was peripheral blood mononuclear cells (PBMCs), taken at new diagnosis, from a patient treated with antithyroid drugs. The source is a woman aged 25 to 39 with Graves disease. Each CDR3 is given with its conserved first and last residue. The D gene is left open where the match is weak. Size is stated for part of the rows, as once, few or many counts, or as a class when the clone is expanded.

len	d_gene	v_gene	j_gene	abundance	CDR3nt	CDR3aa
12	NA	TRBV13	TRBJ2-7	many	TGTGCCAGCAGCTTACAGACTTACGAGCAGTACTTC	CASSLQTYEQYF
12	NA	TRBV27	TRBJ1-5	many	TGTGCCAGCAAAAAAAGCAATCAGCCCCAGCATTTT	CASKKSNQPQHF
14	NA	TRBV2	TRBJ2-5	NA	TGTGCCAGCAGTGACAGGAGACCCCAAGAGACCCAGTACTTC	CASSDRRPQETQYF
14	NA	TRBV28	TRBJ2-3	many	TGTGCCAGCCGAGGAGCGGGCGGCACAGATACGCAGTATTTT	CASRGAGGTDTQYF
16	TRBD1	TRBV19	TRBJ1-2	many	TGTGCCAGTAGTATCCCCAGGACAGGATTGTGGAATGGCTACACCTTC	CASSIPRTGLWNGYTF
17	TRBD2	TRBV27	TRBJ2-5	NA	TGTGCCAGCAGTTTATTCGGGACTAGCCGGCAACAAGAGACCCAGTACTTC	CASSLFGTSRQQETQYF
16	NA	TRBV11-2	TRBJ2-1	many	TGTGCCAGCAGCTTTTATCGTACAACGTCGGTCAATGAGCAGTTCTTC	CASSFYRTTSVNEQFF
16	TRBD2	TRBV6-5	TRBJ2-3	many	TGTGCCAGCAGTTATTCGCTAGCGGGGCTCACAGATACGCAGTATTTT	CASSYSLAGLTDTQYF
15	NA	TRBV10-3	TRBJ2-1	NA	TGTGCCATCAGTGAGCCCGGGACTGCCGAGTATGAGCAGTTCTTC	CAISEPGTAEYEQFF
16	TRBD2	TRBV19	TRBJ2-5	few	TGTGCCAGTAGTGGAAAATATGGACTAGCTTTTGAGACCCAGTACTTC	CASSGKYGLAFETQYF
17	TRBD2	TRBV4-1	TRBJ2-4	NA	TGCGCCAGCAGCCAGTTGACTAGCGGGAGTTCCAAAAACATTCAGTACTTC	CASSQLTSGSSKNIQYF
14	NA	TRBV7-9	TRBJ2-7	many	TGTGCCAGCAGCTTAGTACCCCCGGCTAAAGAGCAGTACTTC	CASSLVPPAKEQYF
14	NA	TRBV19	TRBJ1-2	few	TGTGCCAGTAGTATCACAAACTATTTTATCGGCTACACCTTC	CASSITNYFIGYTF
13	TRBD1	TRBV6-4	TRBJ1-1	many	TGTGCCAGCAGTGACTTCAGGGGGACTGAAGCTTTCTTT	CASSDFRGTEAFF
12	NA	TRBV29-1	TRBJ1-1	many	TGCAGCGCCTTCAGCAAGGACACTGAAGCTTTCTTT	CSAFSKDTEAFF
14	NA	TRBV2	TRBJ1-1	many	TGTGCCAGCATTCAGCCGGGACCGAACACTGAAGCTTTCTTT	CASIQPGPNTEAFF
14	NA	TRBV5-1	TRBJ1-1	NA	TGCGCCAGCAGCTTGAGCATCACAAACACTGAAGCTTTCTTT	CASSLSITNTEAFF
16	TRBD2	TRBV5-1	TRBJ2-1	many	TGCGCCAGCAGCTTGCTTTCTAGCGGGAACTACAATGAGCAGTTCTTC	CASSLLSSGNYNEQFF